The clone carrying this T cell receptor beta chain was counted many times. Its antigen is unidentified. J was trimmed by 6 bases and V by 1 base; bases with no gene match: 8. The CDR3 spans 18 residues. Germline V gives CDR1 SGHVS, CDR2 FQNEAQ. Amplification of TCR beta CDR3 regions was performed using RNA transcripts as template. Carried out on the TCR CDR3, a first-round RT-PCR used the HTBI primer set. A single record per CDR3 protein comes from TCRdb applying MiXCR to the multiplex PCR reads. The sample shows about 130,000 distinct CDR3 sequences, approximately 20% of them seen only once. The data stem from a study of T cells in Graves' hyperthyroidism and ophthalmopathy. Overall study: Before any treatment, at initial diagnosis, peripheral blood was collected.

General study findings and limits: A model using 13 V-J features told ophthalmopathy apart from stable hyperthyroidism. The model made its ophthalmopathy prediction, and onset followed a median approximately 6 months later.

Blood was obtained at the first hyperthyroidism diagnosis, which preceded any ophthalmopathy symptoms. The sequence was obtained from a woman aged 50 to 60 with Graves' hyperthyroidism that later progressed to Graves' ophthalmopathy. V gene TRBV7-8 combines with J gene TRBJ2-2; 13 bases align to TRBD2. Sequenced input: blood. The CDR3 spells CASSLGRTSGRAAGELFF. The CDR3 DNA reads as TGTGCCAGCAGCTTAGGGCGGACTAGCGGGAGAGCGGCCGGGGAGCTGTTTTTT.